The entry below describes one T cell receptor (beta chain). It has no known antigen specificity. It has no much larger one-base neighbor in the sample; base qualities were not kept. Each collaborating institution followed its own protocols to collect whole blood in K2EDTA tubes. Collaborator samples were shipped for TCRbeta analysis as frozen whole blood, isolated PBMCs, or DNA extracted from either sample type. This record comes from a study of blood T cell repertoires in COVID-19 (dated by TCRdb to 2018 to 2020). For context, the study as a whole: Collaborator samples came from the United States, Italy and Spain and covered acute and convalescent phases of COVID-19. The prospective study material was composed of cDNA or gDNA derived from T cells, B-cell-depleted T cells, or PBMCs. Deeply sampled blood TCRbeta repertoires from subjects exposed to, actively infected with, or recovered from COVID-19 were included in the dataset. The repertoires were released in a freely available public database meant as a resource for research on the immune response to SARS-CoV-2. Samples were obtained from the ongoing ImmuneRACE study (first 160 participants) and from 1,254 subjects provided by 6 global collaborators. A de-identified subject ID, COVID-19 status, age in years and sex were almost always included in the sample metadata. Where HLA class I and class II types were available, the types were taken from metadata supplied by the sample provider, not from assay-based typing. What the authors observed across the whole study: Clinical and demographic metadata were provided uncurated, with the amount varying by source and participant.

TCRbeta CDR3 regions were amplified from genomic DNA by means of the immunoSEQ Assay, a bias-controlled multiplex PCR. The authors' analysis ran thus. The number of nucleated cells in each sample was estimated by amplification of reference gene primers within the assay. To quantify the absolute abundance of each unique TCRbeta CDR3 rearrangement, sequence reads were collapsed and filtered. Productive Simpson clonality was computed per sample as the square root of Simpson's diversity index over productive rearrangements. TCRdb stores this immuneACCESS table with in-frame sequences only. Part of the clones is absent; in the studies checked, under half of the shortfall reflects unresolved V genes, and no reason is known for the rest. The V and J calls and clone size are taken from that table; D and trimming were inferred from the DNA. This sample lists 150,000 to 200,000 clones; around nine tenths were detected once. The top ten clonotypes cover around 3% of the sample.

The source material was peripheral blood. This TCR was sampled from a man in his forties or fifties with active or convalescent COVID-19.

For the CDR3, the sequence is CASRLGSGRGNSNQPQHF. The nucleotide sequence reads as follows: TGTGCCAGCAGACTTGGGTCGGGACGCGGGAATAGCAATCAGCCCCAGCATTTT. The rearrangement combines TRBV28 with TRBJ1-5; TRBD1 might be the D gene, on 5 matching bases. V and J are truncated by 6 bases and 0 bases respectively, leaving an intervening sequence of 21 bases. Including the terminal cysteine and phenylalanine, the CDR3 comprises 18 residues. Only the CDR3 DNA is retained, 54 bases long and in frame from the first base. CDR1 and CDR2 are drawn from the germline V gene: MDHEN, SYDVKM. Extended through the reference TRBV28 and TRBJ1-5 proteins, this CDR3 yields the full variable domain: DVKVTQSSRYLVKRTGEKVFLECVQDMDHENMFWYRQDPGLGLRLIYFSYDVKMKEKGDIPEGYSVSREKKERFSLILESASTNQTSMYLCASRLGSGRGNSNQPQHFGDGTRLSIL.